This note documents a single T cell receptor (beta chain) sequence. Its antigen is not yet known. Base qualities are not recorded, but no much larger clone differs from it by a single base. This specimen comes from a study of vaccination and CD4 T cells after COVID-19 (dated by TCRdb to 2021 to 2024). Turning to the overall study: Convalescent patients had a positive SARS-CoV-2 result on nasal swab PCR, and of these patients, about ten had mild disease and one had severe disease. In the convalescent cohort there were six males and four females, among whom were two Hispanic individuals, seven Caucasians, two Asians and one multiracial person. Two doses of either the Pfizer-BioNTech BNT162b2 vaccine (n=8) or the Moderna mRNA-1273 vaccine (n=2) were administered to participants. Post-COVID blood samples were collected from convalescent patients a median of about 92 days after diagnosis, with a range of about 30 to 161 days. Post-vaccine blood samples were obtained a median of about 77 days after the second vaccine dose, with a range of roughly 14 to 241 days. The cultures were stimulated with overlapping spike peptide pools from SARS-CoV-2 and from the common cold coronaviruses HCoV-NL63, HCoV-OC43 and HCoV-229E. Control cultures used a CEFX viral epitope pool as positive control, an HIV-1 Nef peptide pool as negative control, or no peptide. In roughly 10 COVID-19 convalescent patients and a few infection-naive healthy vaccine recipients, the spike-specific CD4+ TCR repertoire before mRNA vaccination was compared with the repertoire after mRNA vaccination. Results the study describes overall, beyond this receptor: The study included relatively few convalescent patients and did not analyze early timepoints after natural infection. In convalescent patients, nearly all vaccine-specific clones (304 of 307) were found to be mono-reactive for SARS-CoV-2 spike rather than cross-reactive with common cold coronaviruses. Among the post-vaccine SARS-CoV-2-reactive clones in convalescent patients, a median 86.3% showed up only after vaccination, which suggests vaccine-specific priming. The median number of SARS-CoV-2-reactive clonotypes rose from under 25 after infection to 35 to 45 after vaccination, but the change was not significant.

Counted from cysteine to phenylalanine, this CDR3 has 15 amino acids. Only the CDR3 DNA stays, 45 bases, in frame from base 1. From the germline V gene (reference sequence), CDR1 is LNHNV and CDR2 is YYDKDF. The junction shows trimming of 0 bases on V and 8 bases on J, and the gene matches do not reach 6 bases of it. Receptor amplification or capture employed PCR. TCR sequencing of DNA from cultured CD4+ T cells used the Oncomine TCR Beta short-read assay at the Johns Hopkins FTIC core. Genomic DNA was extracted from the cultured CD4+ T cells with the QIAamp micro DNA kit. The Oncomine TCR Beta libraries from cultured CD4+ T cells were pooled using unique dual indexes and then sequenced on an Illumina iSeq 100. The original pipeline was this. Non-productive sequences were removed, and CDR3s not starting with C, not ending with F or W, or shorter than 7 amino acids were discarded. The MANAFEST web application identified antigen-specific clonotypes by comparing peptide-stimulated wells against reference wells and other culture wells. For a clone to be called positive, the clone needed an FDR below 0.05, an odds ratio above 5, and a productive frequency above 0.1% in at least two of three replicate wells. Clonotypes that were significantly expanded in both SARS-CoV-2 spike wells and at least one common cold coronavirus spike condition were defined as cross-reactive. Using R version 3.6.1, CDR3 homology was evaluated through Levenshtein distances (stringdist) along with unrooted phylogenetic trees (ape). Starting from the raw public reads, TCRdb applied fastp trimming at Q25, assembled clones with MiXCR and retained in-frame beta chains. Each record represents a unique CDR3 protein, reported with the most common genes and DNA among its rows. V and J calls and clone size were set by TCRdb, not the authors. The table for this sample lists some 15,000 distinct CDR3 sequences; roughly 50% of them were counted only once. The ten largest account for approximately 4% of the sample.

Sample treatment or condition, as interpreted from the label and publication: roughly 10-day PBMC culture with coronavirus spike peptide pools or control peptides (ViraFEST assay). To expand antigen-specific T cells with peptide pools and then pick out the expanded clonotypes through TCR sequencing, the study relied on the ViraFEST assay. The positive SARS-CoV-2 PCR tests of the convalescent patients were dated from March to December 2020, before the Alpha, Beta and Delta variants emerged in the United States. Each well held fewer than 2.5 million PBMCs cultured with 10 ug/ml peptide pools in IMDM containing around 5% human AB serum and around 9 IU/ml IL-2. Half of the culture medium was replaced with fresh IL-2-containing medium on days 3 and 7. After 10 days of culture, CD4+ T cells were isolated by negative selection with the EasySep CD4+ T cell isolation kit. Ficoll-Paque Plus gradient centrifugation was used to isolate PBMCs from whole blood, and the isolated PBMCs were then either used fresh or cryopreserved at -140C. Each culture condition was generally run in triplicate wells.

Recombination connected TRBV15 to TRBJ1-4, and 7 junction bases match TRBD1. Source: CD4+ T cells from blood, cultured in vitro, taken before SARS-CoV-2 vaccination. The origin of this receptor is a human donor who had recovered from COVID-19. CDR3 loop: CATSREKGGGEKLFF. The DNA reads as follows: TGTGCCACCAGCAGAGAGAAAGGGGGCGGAGAAAAACTGTTTTTT.